These T cell receptor beta chains were read from a single sample in a study of T-cell memory formation after mild COVID-19. MiXCR, run by TCRdb on the 5' RACE reads, gives a single entry per CDR3 protein. The data contain a few hundred thousand distinct CDR3 sequences, roughly an eighth of them singletons. The sequenced sample consisted of PBMCs or a T cell subset sorted from them (not recorded which). The origin of the receptors is a man between 18 and 29 years old who had mild COVID-19 (a few samples of this study predate the infection). Cell type and time point are not known. Both conserved end residues are part of each CDR3. A D gene is named only where the DNA matches it firmly. The size field is filled for only some rows; it gives once, few, many or a size class.

D gene: -; V gene: TRBV7-6; clone size: few; J gene: TRBJ2-2; CDR3 protein: CASSSFGHANTGELFF; CDR3 DNA: TGTGCCAGCAGCTCCTTCGGGCACGCGAACACCGGGGAGCTGTTTTTT
D gene: -; V gene: TRBV9; clone size: few; J gene: TRBJ1-2; CDR3 protein: CASSVAEGFYTF; CDR3 DNA: TGTGCCAGCAGCGTAGCGGAGGGTTTCTACACCTTC
D gene: -; V gene: TRBV20-1; clone size: -; J gene: TRBJ1-4; CDR3 protein: CSASRREGGEKLFF; CDR3 DNA: TGCAGTGCTAGTCGCAGGGAAGGGGGGGAAAAACTGTTTTTT
D gene: TRBD1; V gene: TRBV7-3; clone size: once; J gene: TRBJ2-1; CDR3 protein: CASSDRGPGSQFF; CDR3 DNA: TGTGCCAGCAGCGACAGGGGCCCCGGGTCGCAGTTCTTC
D gene: -; V gene: TRBV3-1; clone size: -; J gene: TRBJ2-5; CDR3 protein: CASSRIPSVGETQYF; CDR3 DNA: TGTGCCAGCAGCCGCATACCTAGCGTTGGGGAGACCCAGTACTTC
D gene: -; V gene: TRBV6-2/TRBV6-3; clone size: -; J gene: TRBJ1-2; CDR3 protein: CASSYQMNYGYTF; CDR3 DNA: TGTGCCAGCAGTTACCAGATGAACTATGGCTACACCTTC
D gene: TRBD1; V gene: TRBV7-9; clone size: few; J gene: TRBJ1-2; CDR3 protein: CASSRQGESGYTF; CDR3 DNA: TGTGCCAGCAGTCGACAGGGTGAGAGTGGCTACACCTTC
D gene: TRBD1; V gene: TRBV5-1; clone size: -; J gene: TRBJ1-5; CDR3 protein: CASSLRGLVNQPQHF; CDR3 DNA: TGCGCCAGCAGCCTCAGGGGGCTCGTCAATCAGCCCCAGCATTTT
D gene: TRBD1; V gene: TRBV7-3; clone size: -; J gene: TRBJ2-3; CDR3 protein: CASSPGTARPTQYF; CDR3 DNA: TGTGCCAGCAGCCCCGGGACAGCTCGGCCTACGCAGTATTTT
D gene: TRBD1; V gene: TRBV6-5; clone size: few; J gene: TRBJ2-7; CDR3 protein: CASAVDRGNEQYF; CDR3 DNA: TGTGCCAGCGCTGTGGACAGGGGAAACGAGCAGTACTTC